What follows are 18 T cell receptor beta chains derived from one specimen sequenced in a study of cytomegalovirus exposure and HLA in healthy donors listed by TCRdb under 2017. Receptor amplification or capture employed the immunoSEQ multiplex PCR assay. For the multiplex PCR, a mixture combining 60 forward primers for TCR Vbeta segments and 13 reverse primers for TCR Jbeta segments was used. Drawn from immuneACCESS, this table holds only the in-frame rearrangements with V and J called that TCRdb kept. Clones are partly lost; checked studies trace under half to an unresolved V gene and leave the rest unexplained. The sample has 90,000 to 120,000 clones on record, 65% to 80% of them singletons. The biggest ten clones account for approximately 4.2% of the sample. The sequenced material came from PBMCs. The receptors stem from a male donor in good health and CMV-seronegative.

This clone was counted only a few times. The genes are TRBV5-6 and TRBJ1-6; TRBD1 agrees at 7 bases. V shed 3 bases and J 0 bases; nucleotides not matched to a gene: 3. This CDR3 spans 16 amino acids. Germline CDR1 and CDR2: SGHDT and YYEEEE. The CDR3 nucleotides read TGTGCCAGCAGCTCGACAGGGAGCTCCTATAATTCACCCCTCCACTTT. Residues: CASSSTGSSYNSPLHF.

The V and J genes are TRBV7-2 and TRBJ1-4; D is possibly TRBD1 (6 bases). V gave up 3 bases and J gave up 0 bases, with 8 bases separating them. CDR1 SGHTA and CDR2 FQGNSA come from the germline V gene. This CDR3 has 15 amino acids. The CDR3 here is CASSLDSSTNEKLFF. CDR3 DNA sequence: TGTGCCAGCAGCTTGGACAGCTCAACTAATGAAAAACTGTTTTTT.

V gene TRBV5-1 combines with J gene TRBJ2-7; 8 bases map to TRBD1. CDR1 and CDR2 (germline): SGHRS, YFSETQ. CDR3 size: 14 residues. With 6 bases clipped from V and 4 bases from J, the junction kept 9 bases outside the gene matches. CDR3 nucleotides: TGCGCCAGCACTTCTGTCACAGGGGGTTACGAGCAGTACTTC. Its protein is CASTSVTGGYEQYF.

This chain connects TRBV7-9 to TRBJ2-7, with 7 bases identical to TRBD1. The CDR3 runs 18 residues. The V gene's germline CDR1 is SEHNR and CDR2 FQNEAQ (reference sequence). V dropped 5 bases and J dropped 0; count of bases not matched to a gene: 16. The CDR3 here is CASSRHTTGDRSSYEQYF. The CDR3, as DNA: TGTGCCAGCAGCCGGCACACTACAGGGGATCGAAGCTCCTACGAGCAGTACTTC.

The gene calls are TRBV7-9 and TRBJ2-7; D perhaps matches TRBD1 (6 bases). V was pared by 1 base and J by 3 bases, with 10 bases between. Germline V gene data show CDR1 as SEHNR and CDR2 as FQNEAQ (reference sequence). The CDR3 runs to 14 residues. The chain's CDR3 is CASSLGRGFYEQYF. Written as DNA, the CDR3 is TGTGCCAGCAGCTTAGGCAGGGGCTTCTACGAGCAGTACTTC. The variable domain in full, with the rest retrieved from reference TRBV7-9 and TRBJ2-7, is DTGVSQNPRHKITKRGQNVTFRCDPISEHNRLYWYRQTLGQGPEFLTYFQNEAQLEKSRLLSDRFSAERPKGSFSTLEIQRTEQGDSAMYLCASSLGRGFYEQYFGPGTRLTVT.

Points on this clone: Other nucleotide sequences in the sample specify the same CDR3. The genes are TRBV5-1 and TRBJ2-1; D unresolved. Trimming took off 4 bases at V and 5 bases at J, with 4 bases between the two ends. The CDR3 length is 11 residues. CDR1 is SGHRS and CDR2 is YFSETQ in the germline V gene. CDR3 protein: CASSLNNEQFF. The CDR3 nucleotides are TGCGCCAGCAGCCTAAACAATGAGCAGTTCTTC.

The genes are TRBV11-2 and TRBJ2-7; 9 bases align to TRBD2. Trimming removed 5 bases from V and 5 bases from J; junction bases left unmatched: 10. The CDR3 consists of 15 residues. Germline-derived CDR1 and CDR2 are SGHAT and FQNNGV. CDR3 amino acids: CASSPTGRTSDEQYF. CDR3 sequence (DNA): TGTGCCAGCAGCCCTACAGGGCGGACTAGCGACGAGCAGTACTTC.

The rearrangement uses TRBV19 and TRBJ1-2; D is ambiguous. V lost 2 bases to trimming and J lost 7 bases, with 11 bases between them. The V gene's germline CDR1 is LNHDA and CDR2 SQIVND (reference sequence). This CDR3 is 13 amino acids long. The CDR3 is CASSISLEAGYTF. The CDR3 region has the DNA TGTGCCAGTAGTATAAGCCTAGAGGCTGGCTACACCTTC.

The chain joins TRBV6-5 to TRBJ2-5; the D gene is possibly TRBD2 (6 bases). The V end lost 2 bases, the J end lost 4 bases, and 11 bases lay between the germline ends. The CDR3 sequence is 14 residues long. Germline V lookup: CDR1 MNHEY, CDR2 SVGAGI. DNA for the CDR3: TGTGCCAGCAGTTACGGAGGGACGGGAGAGACCCAGTACTTC. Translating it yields CASSYGGTGETQYF.

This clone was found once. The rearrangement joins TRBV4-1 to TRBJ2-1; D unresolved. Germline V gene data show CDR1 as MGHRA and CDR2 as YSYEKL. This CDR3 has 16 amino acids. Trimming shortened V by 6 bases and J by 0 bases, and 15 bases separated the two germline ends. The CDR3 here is CASRPDAGDSYNEQFF. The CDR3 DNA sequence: TGCGCCAGCAGACCTGATGCAGGTGACTCCTACAATGAGCAGTTCTTC.

The CDR3 nucleotides read TGCGCCAGCACCCTCGGCGGCGAAGCTTTCTTT. Amino acids: CASTLGGEAFF. The gene calls are TRBV5-1 and TRBJ1-1; D is unclear. The CDR3 is 11 amino acids. V was trimmed by 6 bases and J by 8 bases, leaving 11 bases between them. The germline gives CDR1 SGHRS, CDR2 YFSETQ.

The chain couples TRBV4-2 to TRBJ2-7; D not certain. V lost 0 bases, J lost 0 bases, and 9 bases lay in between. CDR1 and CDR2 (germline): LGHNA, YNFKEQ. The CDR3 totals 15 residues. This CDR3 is CASSQELRYSYEQYF. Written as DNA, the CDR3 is TGTGCCAGCAGCCAAGAGCTCCGCTACTCCTACGAGCAGTACTTC.

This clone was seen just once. The chain's CDR3 is CASSEAGTDTQYF. CDR3 in DNA: TGTGCCAGCAGTGAAGCGGGCACAGATACGCAGTATTTT. The chain has TRBV6-4 and TRBJ2-3; D might be TRBD2 (5 bases). The V gene lost 3 bases and the J gene lost 1 base, with 5 bases spanning the gap. The CDR3 is 13 amino acids. CDR1 is MRHNA and CDR2 is SNTAGT in the germline V gene.

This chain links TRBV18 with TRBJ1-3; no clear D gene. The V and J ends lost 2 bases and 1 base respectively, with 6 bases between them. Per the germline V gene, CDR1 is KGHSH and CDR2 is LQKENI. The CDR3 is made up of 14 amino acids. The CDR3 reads CASSPAGSGNTIYF. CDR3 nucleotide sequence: TGTGCCAGCTCACCAGCGGGGTCTGGAAACACCATATATTTT. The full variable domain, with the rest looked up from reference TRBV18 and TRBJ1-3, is NAGVMQNPRHLVRRRGQEARLRCSPMKGHSHVYWYRQLPEEGLKFMVYLQKENIIDESGMPKERFSAEFPKEGPSILRIQQVVRGDSAAYFCASSPAGSGNTIYFGEGSWLTVV.

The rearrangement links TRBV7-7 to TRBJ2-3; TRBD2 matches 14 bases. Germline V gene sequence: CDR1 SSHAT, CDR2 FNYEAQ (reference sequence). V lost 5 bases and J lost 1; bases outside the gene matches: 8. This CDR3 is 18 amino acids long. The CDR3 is CASSPGTSGSSGTDTQYF. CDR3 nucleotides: TGTGCCAGCAGCCCTGGGACTAGCGGGAGTAGTGGCACAGATACGCAGTATTTT.

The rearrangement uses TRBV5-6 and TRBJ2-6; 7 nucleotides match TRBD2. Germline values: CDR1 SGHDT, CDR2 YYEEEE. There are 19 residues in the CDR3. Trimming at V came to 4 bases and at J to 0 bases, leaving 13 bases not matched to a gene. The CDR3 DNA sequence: TGTGCCAGCAGCGACATGGTAGCGGGTTACCACTCTGGGGCCAACGTCCTGACTTTC. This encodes CASSDMVAGYHSGANVLTF.

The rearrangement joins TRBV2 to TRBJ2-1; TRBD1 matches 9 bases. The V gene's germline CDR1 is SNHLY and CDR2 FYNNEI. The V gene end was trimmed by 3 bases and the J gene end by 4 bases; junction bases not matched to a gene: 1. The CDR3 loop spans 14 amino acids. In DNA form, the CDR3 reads TGTGCCAGCAGTGAGGGGACAGGGTACAATGAGCAGTTCTTC. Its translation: CASSEGTGYNEQFF.

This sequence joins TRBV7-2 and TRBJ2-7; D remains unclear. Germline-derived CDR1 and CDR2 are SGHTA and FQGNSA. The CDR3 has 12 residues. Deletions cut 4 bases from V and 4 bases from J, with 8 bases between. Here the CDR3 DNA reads TGTGCCAGCAGCTCCTCCGGTTACGAGCAGTACTTC. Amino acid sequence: CASSSSGYEQYF. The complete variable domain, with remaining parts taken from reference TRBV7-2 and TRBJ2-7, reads GAGVSQSPSNKVTEKGKDVELRCDPISGHTALYWYRQSLGQGLEFLIYFQGNSAPDKSGLPSDRFSAERTGGSVSTLTIQRTQQEDSAVYLCASSSSGYEQYFGPGTRLTVT.